The clone carrying this T cell receptor beta chain was picked up many times. Each CDR3 protein is one row after TCRdb ran MiXCR on the 5' RACE reads. This sample has 1.5 million to 2 million distinct CDR3 sequences; about 32% occur once, and the top ten carry 0.25% to 0.3%. The sample comes from a study of identical twins. Germline assignment: CDR1 SGHRS and CDR2 YFSETQ. Trimming shortened V by 0 bases and J by 4 bases, and 11 bases separated the two germline ends. The CDR3 covers 14 residues. The chain links TRBV5-1 to TRBJ2-7; either TRBD1 or TRBD2 may supply D (5 bases each). Sequenced sample: cord blood. The clonotype was recovered from a newborn girl in good health. The CDR3 is CASSLGDGLYEQYF. The CDR3 nucleotides are TGCGCCAGCAGCTTGGGGGACGGATTGTACGAGCAGTACTTC.